The 7 T cell receptor beta chains below all came from one sample that was sequenced in a study of blood T cell repertoires in COVID-19. Generated by immunoSEQ multiplex PCR, the TCRdb table keeps only in-frame clones and is missing some. The sample holds about 410,000 clones, around 89% seen once. The sample comprised peripheral blood. These receptors came from a woman aged 40 to 55 with COVID-19, enrolled during active disease.

This clone showed up just once. The rearrangement links TRBV6-2 or TRBV6-3 to TRBJ1-1; D gene uncertain. Germline lookup yields CDR1 MNHEY and CDR2 SVGEGT. The CDR3 is 12 amino acids. Trimming left V 2 bases short and J 11 bases short, with 12 bases between. CDR3 residues: CASSYPGARAFF. DNA for the CDR3: TGTGCCAGCAGTTACCCCGGCGCGCGGGCTTTCTTT.

The rearrangement links TRBV5-4 to TRBJ1-2; 8 nucleotides line up with TRBD1. This CDR3 region has 15 residues. Looked up from germline, CDR1 is SGHNT and CDR2 is YYREEE (reference sequence). With V trimmed by 1 base and J by 4 bases, 6 bases remained unmatched. In DNA, the CDR3 is TGTGCCAGCAGCTTGAGCGGGACAGGAGTCTATGGCTACACCTTC. It yields the protein CASSLSGTGVYGYTF. Full variable domain (missing parts from reference TRBV5-4 and TRBJ1-2): ETGVTQSPTHLIKTRGQQVTLRCSSQSGHNTVSWYQQALGQGPQFIFQYYREEENGRGNFPPRFSGLQFPNYSSELNVNALELDDSALYLCASSLSGTGVYGYTFGSGTRLTVV.

The rearrangement links TRBV6-2 or TRBV6-3 to TRBJ1-4; 7 bases are a match to TRBD1. The CDR3 runs to 14 residues. The germline CDR1 and CDR2 sequences are MNHEY and SVGEGT. Germline trimming cut 2 bases from V and 5 bases from J; bases unmatched to any gene: 2. The CDR3 DNA reads as TGTGCCAGCAGTTACGGACAGGAAAATGAAAAACTGTTTTTT. This sequence encodes CASSYGQENEKLFF.

The genes are TRBV27 and TRBJ1-4; a possible D gene is TRBD1 (6 bases). Trimming removed 4 bases from V and 6 bases from J, with 15 bases in between. Germline-derived CDR1 and CDR2 are MNHEY and SMNVEV (reference sequence). This CDR3 comprises 15 residues. Here the CDR3 reads CASSSLQGFDEKLFF. CDR3 bases: TGTGCCAGCAGTTCCTTACAGGGCTTTGATGAAAAACTGTTTTTT.

This clone was observed once. The chain carries TRBV3-1 (or the pseudogene TRBV3-2) and TRBJ2-1; D ambiguous. The CDR3 covers 16 residues. Trimming left V 4 bases short and J 0 bases short, with 13 bases between. Germline lookup yields CDR1 LGHDT and CDR2 YNNKEL (reference sequence). CDR3 amino acids: CASSLVAARSYNEQFF. CDR3 DNA sequence: TGTGCCAGCAGCCTGGTGGCGGCTCGCTCCTACAATGAGCAGTTCTTC.

The rearrangement links TRBV25-1 to TRBJ2-5; 9 bases are shared with TRBD1. From germline, CDR1 is MGHDK and CDR2 SYGVNS. Trimming cost V 7 bases and J 5 bases; bases outside gene matches: 8. The CDR3 sequence is 14 residues long. The DNA of the CDR3 is TGTGCCAGCACCAAACAGGGGGCTCTGGAGACCCAGTACTTC. As protein: CASTKQGALETQYF.

The rearrangement joins TRBV3-1 (or the pseudogene TRBV3-2) to TRBJ1-5; D may be TRBD1 (6 bases). V was clipped by 0 bases and J by 7 bases, with 10 bases between them. The length of the CDR3 is 14 residues. Germline V gene sequence: CDR1 LGHDT, CDR2 YNNKEL (reference sequence). The CDR3 DNA sequence: TGTGCCAGCAGCCAAGATCAGGGGAACCAGCCCCAGCATTTT. It is translated as CASSQDQGNQPQHF.